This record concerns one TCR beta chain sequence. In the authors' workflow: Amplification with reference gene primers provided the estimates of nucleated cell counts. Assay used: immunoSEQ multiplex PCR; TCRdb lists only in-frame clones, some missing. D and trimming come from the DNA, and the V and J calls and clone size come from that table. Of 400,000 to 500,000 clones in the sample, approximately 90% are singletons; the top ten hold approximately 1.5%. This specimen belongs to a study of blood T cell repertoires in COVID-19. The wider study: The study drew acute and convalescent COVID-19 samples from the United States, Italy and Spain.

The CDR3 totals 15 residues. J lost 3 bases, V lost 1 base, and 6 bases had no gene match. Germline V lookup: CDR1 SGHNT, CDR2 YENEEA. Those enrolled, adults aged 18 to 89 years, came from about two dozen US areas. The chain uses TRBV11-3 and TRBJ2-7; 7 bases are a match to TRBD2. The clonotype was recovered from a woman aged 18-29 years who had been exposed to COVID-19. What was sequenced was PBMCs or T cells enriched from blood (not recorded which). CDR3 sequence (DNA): TGTGCCAGCAGCTTAGGGCTAGCGGCCTACTACGAGCAGTACTTC. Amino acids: CASSLGLAAYYEQYF.